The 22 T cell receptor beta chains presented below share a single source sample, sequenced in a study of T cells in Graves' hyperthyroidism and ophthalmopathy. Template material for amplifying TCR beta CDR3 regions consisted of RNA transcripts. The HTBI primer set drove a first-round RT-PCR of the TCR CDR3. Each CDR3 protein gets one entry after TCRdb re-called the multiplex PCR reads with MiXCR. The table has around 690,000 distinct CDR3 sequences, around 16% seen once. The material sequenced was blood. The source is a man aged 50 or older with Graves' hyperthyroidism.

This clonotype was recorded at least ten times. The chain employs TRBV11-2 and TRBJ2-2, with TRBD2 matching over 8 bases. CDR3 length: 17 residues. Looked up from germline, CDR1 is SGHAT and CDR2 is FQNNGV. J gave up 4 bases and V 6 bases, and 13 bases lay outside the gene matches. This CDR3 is CASSYQPGLDITGELFF. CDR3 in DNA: TGTGCCAGCAGTTATCAACCGGGACTAGATATCACCGGGGAGCTGTTTTTT. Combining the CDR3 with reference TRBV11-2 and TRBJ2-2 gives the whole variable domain EAGVAQSPRYKIIEKRQSVAFWCNPISGHATLYWYQQILGQGPKLLIQFQNNGVVDDSQLPKDRFSAERLKGVDSTLKIQPAKLEDSAVYLCASSYQPGLDITGELFFGEGSRLTVL.

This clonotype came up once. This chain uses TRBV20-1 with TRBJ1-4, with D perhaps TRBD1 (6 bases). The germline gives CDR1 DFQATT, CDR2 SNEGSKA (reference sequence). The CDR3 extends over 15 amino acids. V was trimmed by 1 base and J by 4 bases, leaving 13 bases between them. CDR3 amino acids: CSARGQGHNNEKLFF. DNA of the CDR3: TGCAGTGCTAGAGGTCAGGGACACAATAATGAAAAACTGTTTTTT.

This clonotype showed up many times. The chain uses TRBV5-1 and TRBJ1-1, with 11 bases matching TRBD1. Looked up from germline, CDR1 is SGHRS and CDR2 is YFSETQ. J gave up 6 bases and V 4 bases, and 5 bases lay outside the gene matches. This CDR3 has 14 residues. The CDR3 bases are TGCGCCAGCAGCATTGGACAGGGGGCTTCTGAAGCTTTCTTT. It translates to CASSIGQGASEAFF.

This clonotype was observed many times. CDR3 nucleotides: TGTGCCAGCAGCTCGGGTAGCACCTATGGCTACACCTTC. Translating it yields CASSSGSTYGYTF. The V and J genes are TRBV7-2 and TRBJ1-2; D not certain. The CDR3 extends over 13 amino acids. Germline V gives CDR1 SGHTA, CDR2 FQGNSA. V lost 4 bases to trimming and J lost 4 bases, with 10 bases between them.

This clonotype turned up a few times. The CDR3: CASSLSAYLQGVSTTRYSYEQYF. The CDR3 coding sequence is TGCGCCAGCAGCCTTTCCGCCTATTTGCAGGGGGTCTCCACTACTCGATACTCCTACGAGCAGTACTTC. The chain links TRBV4-3 to TRBJ2-7; 7 bases map to TRBD1. Trimming cost V 4 bases and J 0 bases; bases outside gene matches: 30. Germline CDR1 is LGHNA and CDR2 is YSLEER. The CDR3 is 23 residues long.

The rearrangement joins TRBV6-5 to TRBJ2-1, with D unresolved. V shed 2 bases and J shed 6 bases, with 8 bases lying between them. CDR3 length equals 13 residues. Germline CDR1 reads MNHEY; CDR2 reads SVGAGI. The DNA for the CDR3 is TGTGCCAGCAGTTACCACCCCCGCAATGAGCAGTTCTTC. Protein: CASSYHPRNEQFF.

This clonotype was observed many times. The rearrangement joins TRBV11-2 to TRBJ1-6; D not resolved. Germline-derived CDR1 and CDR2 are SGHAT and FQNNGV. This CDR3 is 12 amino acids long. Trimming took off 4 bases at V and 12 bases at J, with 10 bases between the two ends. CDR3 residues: CASSSDRGPLHF. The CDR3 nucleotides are TGTGCCAGCAGCTCGGACCGAGGACCCCTCCACTTT.

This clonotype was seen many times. CDR3 loop: CSAVQGLAGAVREQYF. The CDR3 region has the DNA TGCAGTGCTGTCCAGGGACTAGCGGGAGCCGTGAGGGAGCAGTACTTC. The chain combines TRBV20-1 with TRBJ2-7; 14 positions match TRBD2. CDR3 length: 16 residues. Germline CDR1 DFQATT, CDR2 SNEGSKA (reference sequence). Trimming removed 5 bases from V and 7 bases from J; junction bases left unmatched: 13.

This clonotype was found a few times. DNA of the CDR3: TGCGCCAGCAGCGGAGCAGGGGACGAGCAGTACTTC. Translating gives CASSGAGDEQYF. V usage is TRBV5-1 and J usage is TRBJ2-7; possible D gene TRBD1, 6 bases. Germline loops: CDR1 SGHRS, CDR2 YFSETQ. The ends were cut back, 4 bases at V and 5 bases at J, with 10 bases in the middle. The CDR3 runs to 12 residues.

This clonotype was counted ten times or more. The CDR3 region is CASSSQGETQYF. The CDR3 nucleotides read TGTGCCAGCAGTTCCCAGGGGGAGACCCAGTACTTC. The chain uses TRBV27 and TRBJ2-5, with D possibly matching TRBD1 (6 bases). The germline gives CDR1 MNHEY, CDR2 SMNVEV (reference sequence). The CDR3 totals 12 residues. Trimming shortened V by 4 bases and J by 5 bases, and 8 bases separated the two germline ends.

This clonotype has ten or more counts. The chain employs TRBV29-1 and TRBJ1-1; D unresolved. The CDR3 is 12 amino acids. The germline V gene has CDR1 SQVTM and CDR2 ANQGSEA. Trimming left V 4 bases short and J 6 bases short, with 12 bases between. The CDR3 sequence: CSVVAAEAEAFF. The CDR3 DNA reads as TGCAGCGTTGTGGCCGCAGAGGCTGAAGCTTTCTTT.

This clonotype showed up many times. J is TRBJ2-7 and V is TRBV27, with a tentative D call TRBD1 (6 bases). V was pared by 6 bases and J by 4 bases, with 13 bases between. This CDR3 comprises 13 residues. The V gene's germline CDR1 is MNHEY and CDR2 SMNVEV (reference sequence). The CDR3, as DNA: TGTGCCAGCAGCCTATTACAGGGATACGAGCAGTACTTC. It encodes CASSLLQGYEQYF.

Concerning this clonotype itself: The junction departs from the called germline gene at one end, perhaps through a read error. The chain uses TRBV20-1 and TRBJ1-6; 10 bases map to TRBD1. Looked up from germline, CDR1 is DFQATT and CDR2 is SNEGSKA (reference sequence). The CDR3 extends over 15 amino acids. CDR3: CSSRIQGTGVSPLHF. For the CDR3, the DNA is TGCAGTTCTAGGATCCAGGGGACAGGGGTTTCACCCCTCCACTTT.

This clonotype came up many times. The CDR3 bases are TGTGCCAGCAGCTTAACTCTAGCGTCCGGGGAGCTGTTTTTT. Its protein product is CASSLTLASGELFF. V is TRBV7-8 and J is TRBJ2-2, with D possibly being TRBD2 (6 bases). Germline loops: CDR1 SGHVS, CDR2 FQNEAQ. This CDR3 has 14 residues. V was pared by 2 bases and J by 6 bases, with 10 bases between.

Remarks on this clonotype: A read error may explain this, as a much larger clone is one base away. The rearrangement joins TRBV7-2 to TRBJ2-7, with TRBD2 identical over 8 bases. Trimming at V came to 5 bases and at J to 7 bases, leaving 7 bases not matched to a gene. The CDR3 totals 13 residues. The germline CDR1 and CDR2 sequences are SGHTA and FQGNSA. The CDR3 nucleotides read TGTGCCAGCAGCAAAGGACTAGCTGGTGAGCAGTACTTC. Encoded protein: CASSKGLAGEQYF.

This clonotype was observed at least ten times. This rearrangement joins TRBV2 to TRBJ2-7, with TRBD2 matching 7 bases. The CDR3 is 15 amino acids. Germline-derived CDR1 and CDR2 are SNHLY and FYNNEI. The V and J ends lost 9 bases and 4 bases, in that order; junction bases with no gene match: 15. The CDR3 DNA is TGTGCCAGTGCCCGAGCGGTCACGCGGGGGTACGAGCAGTACTTC. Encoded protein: CASARAVTRGYEQYF.

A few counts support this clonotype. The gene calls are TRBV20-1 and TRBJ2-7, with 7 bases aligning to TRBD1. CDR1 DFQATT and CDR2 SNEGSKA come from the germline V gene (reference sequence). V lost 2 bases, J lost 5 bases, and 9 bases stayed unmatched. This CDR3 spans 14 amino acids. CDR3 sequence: CSARPWTGLDEQYF. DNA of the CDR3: TGCAGTGCTAGACCCTGGACAGGCCTAGACGAGCAGTACTTC.

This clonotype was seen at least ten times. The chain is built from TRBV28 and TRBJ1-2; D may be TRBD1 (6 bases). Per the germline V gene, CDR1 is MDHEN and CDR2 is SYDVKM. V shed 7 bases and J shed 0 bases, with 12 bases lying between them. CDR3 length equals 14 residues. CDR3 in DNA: TGTGCCAGCACCCGGGACACCACTAACTATGGCTACACCTTC. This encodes CASTRDTTNYGYTF.

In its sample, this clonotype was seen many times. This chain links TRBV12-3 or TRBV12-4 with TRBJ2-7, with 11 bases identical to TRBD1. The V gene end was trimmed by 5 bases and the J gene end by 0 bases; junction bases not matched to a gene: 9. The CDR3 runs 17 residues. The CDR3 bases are TGTGCCAGCAGTGGCCCAGTAGGACAGGGGGCCTCCTACGAGCAGTACTTC. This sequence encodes CASSGPVGQGASYEQYF.

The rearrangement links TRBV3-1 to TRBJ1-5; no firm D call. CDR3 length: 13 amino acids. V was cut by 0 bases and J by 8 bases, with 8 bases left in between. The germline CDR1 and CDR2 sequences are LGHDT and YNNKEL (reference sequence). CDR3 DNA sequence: TGTGCCAGCAGCCAAGAAGTTTTTGAGCCCCAGCATTTT. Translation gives CASSQEVFEPQHF.

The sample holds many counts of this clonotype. For the CDR3, the DNA is TGCAGTGCAGCCGGACACTCGATAAGCTACGAGCAGTACTTC. Residues: CSAAGHSISYEQYF. The V gene is TRBV20-1, the J gene TRBJ2-7; TRBD1 is a possible D gene (5 bases). The V end was cut by 6 bases, the J end by 3 bases, with 18 bases between. CDR1 and CDR2 (germline): DFQATT, SNEGSKA (reference sequence). This CDR3 is 14 amino acids long.

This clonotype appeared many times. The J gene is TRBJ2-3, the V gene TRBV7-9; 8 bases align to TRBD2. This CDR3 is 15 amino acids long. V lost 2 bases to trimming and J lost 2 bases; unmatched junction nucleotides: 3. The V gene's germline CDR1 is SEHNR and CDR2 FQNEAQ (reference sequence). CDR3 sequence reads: CASSLSGSDTDTQYF. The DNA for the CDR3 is TGTGCCAGCAGCTTAAGCGGGAGCGACACAGATACGCAGTATTTT.